This T cell receptor (beta chain) was profiled in a study of T cell changes during pregnancy in multiple sclerosis. Clones were sequenced by immunoSEQ multiplex PCR, and TCRdb holds only the in-frame ones, with some missing. Seen here are 85,000 to 95,000 clones, roughly nine tenths observed once, and the top ten hold 1.5% to 2%. V lost 2 bases and J lost 5; bases outside the gene matches: 5. This CDR3 has 15 residues. CDR1 is SGHRS, CDR2 YFSETQ, per germline. The sequence derives from a female donor in good health, enrolled as a control in a pregnancy study. This chain links TRBV5-1 with TRBJ2-1; 9 bases agree with TRBD1. The input for sequencing was peripheral blood, taken after pregnancy. The CDR3 nucleotides are TGCGCCAGCAGCTTCCGGGACAGGGACGACAATGAGCAGTTCTTC. It translates to CASSFRDRDDNEQFF.